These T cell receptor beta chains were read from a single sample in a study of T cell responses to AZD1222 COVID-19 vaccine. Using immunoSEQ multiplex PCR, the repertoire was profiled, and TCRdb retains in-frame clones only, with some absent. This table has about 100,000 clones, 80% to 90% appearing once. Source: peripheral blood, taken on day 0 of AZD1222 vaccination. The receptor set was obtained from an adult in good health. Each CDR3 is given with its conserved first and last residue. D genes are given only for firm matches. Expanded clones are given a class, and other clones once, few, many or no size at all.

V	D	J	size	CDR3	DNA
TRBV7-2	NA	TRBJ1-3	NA	CASSLTHPGTIYF	TGTGCCAGCAGTCTTACCCACCCGGGCACCATATATTTT
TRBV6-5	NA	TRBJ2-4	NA	CASSLRQTNIQYF	TGTGCCAGCAGCCTTAGACAGACAAACATTCAGTACTTC
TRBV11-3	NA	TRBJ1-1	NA	CASSLMESEAFF	TGTGCCAGCAGCTTAATGGAGAGTGAAGCTTTCTTT
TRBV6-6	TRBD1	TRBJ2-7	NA	CASSRQGKSAIVGYEQYF	TGTGCCAGCAGCCGACAGGGTAAGTCGGCGATCGTCGGCTACGAGCAGTACTTC
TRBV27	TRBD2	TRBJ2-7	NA	CASSQRTSGGAYYATYEQYF	TGTGCCAGCAGTCAACGGACTAGCGGGGGGGCTTACTATGCCACCTACGAGCAGTACTTC
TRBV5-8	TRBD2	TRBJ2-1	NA	CASSPEGLAMNEQFF	TGTGCCAGCAGCCCTGAGGGACTAGCCATGAATGAGCAGTTCTTC
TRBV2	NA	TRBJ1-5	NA	CTSREANQPQHF	TGTACCAGCAGAGAAGCGAATCAGCCCCAGCATTTT
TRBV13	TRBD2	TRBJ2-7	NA	CASSIGGLAGAEQYF	TGTGCCAGCAGCATAGGCGGACTAGCGGGGGCCGAGCAGTACTTC
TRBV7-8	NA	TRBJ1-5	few	CASSLAGWGQSNQPQHF	TGTGCCAGCAGCTTAGCGGGCTGGGGGCAAAGCAATCAGCCCCAGCATTTT
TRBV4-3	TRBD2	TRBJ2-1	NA	CASSQGGLAGFNEQFF	TGCGCCAGCAGCCAAGGAGGACTAGCGGGATTTAATGAGCAGTTCTTC
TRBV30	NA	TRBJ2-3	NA	CAWSTAVSSSTDTQYF	TGTGCCTGGAGTACAGCGGTCTCTTCTAGCACAGATACGCAGTATTTT
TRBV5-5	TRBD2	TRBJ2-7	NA	CASSPQGLVYEQYF	TGTGCCAGCAGCCCTCAGGGACTAGTCTACGAGCAGTACTTC
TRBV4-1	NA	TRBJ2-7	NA	CASSQQTGNYEQYF	TGCGCCAGCAGCCAACAAACTGGAAACTACGAGCAGTACTTC
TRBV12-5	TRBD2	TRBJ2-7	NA	CASVREGGVYEQYF	TGTGCTAGTGTTCGGGAGGGAGGGGTTTACGAGCAGTACTTC
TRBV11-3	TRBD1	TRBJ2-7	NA	CASSSGTGAVEQYF	TGTGCCAGCAGCTCCGGGACAGGGGCTGTCGAGCAGTACTTC
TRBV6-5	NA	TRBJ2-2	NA	CASSLSGSGGGELFF	TGTGCCAGCAGTCTATCCGGATCCGGCGGCGGGGAGCTGTTTTTT
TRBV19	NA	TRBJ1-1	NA	CASRGSMNTEAFF	TGTGCCAGTAGAGGGTCTATGAACACTGAAGCTTTCTTT
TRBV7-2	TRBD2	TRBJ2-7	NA	CASSFERGAYEQYF	TGTGCCAGCAGCTTCGAGCGGGGCGCCTACGAGCAGTACTTC
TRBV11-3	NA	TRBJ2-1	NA	CASTALGAYNEQFF	TGTGCCAGCACCGCCTTGGGGGCTTATAATGAGCAGTTCTTC
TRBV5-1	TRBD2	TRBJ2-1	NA	CASSRDGRASDEQFF	TGCGCCAGCAGCAGGGACGGGAGGGCCTCGGATGAGCAGTTCTTC
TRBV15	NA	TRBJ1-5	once	CATSRDGPLGRQPQHF	TGTGCCACCAGCAGAGATGGGCCCTTAGGGCGGCAGCCCCAGCATTTT
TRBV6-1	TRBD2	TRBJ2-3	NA	CASSEVPAGGTDTQYF	TGTGCCAGCAGTGAAGTCCCAGCGGGGGGAACAGATACGCAGTATTTT
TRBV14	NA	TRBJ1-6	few	CASSHVPGQNNSPLHF	TGTGCCAGCAGCCATGTTCCGGGACAAAATAATTCACCCCTCCACTTT
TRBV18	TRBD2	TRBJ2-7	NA	CASSPRTSGFYEQYF	TGTGCCAGCTCACCACGGACTAGCGGGTTTTACGAGCAGTACTTC
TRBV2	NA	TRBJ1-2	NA	CASRSHEGQDYGYTF	TGTGCCAGCCGATCCCACGAGGGGCAAGACTATGGCTACACCTTC
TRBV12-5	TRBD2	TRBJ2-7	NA	CASVGSGRYEQYF	TGTGCTAGTGTGGGTAGCGGGAGATACGAGCAGTACTTC
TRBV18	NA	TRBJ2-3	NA	CASSPPRGTDTQYF	TGTGCCAGCTCACCACCGAGGGGAACAGATACGCAGTATTTT
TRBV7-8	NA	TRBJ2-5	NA	CASSTRGRNQETQYF	TGTGCCAGCAGCACACGAGGACGGAACCAAGAGACCCAGTACTTC
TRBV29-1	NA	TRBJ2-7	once	CSVEERGPTGTKSSYEQYF	TGCAGCGTTGAAGAAAGGGGGCCCACCGGGACTAAAAGCTCCTACGAGCAGTACTTC
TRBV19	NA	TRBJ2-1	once	CASSIAVSSSSYNEQFF	TGTGCCAGTAGTATAGCAGTTAGCTCGAGCTCCTACAATGAGCAGTTCTTC
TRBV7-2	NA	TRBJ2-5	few	CASSLGGLLETQYF	TGTGCCAGCAGCTTAGGAGGCCTCTTAGAGACCCAGTACTTC
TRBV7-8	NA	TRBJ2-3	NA	CASSLEGESTNTQYF	TGTGCCAGCAGCTTAGAAGGGGAGTCTACGAATACGCAGTATTTT
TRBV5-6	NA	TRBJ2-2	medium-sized	CASSPGQRGGELFF	TGTGCCAGCAGCCCCGGACAGAGGGGCGGGGAGCTGTTTTTT
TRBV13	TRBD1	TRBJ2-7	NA	CASRLQGQGIYEQYF	TGTGCCAGCAGACTGCAGGGACAGGGAATCTACGAGCAGTACTTC
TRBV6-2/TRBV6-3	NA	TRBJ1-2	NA	CASSSGSSSNYGYTF	TGTGCCAGCAGTTCCGGGTCCTCCTCTAACTATGGCTACACCTTC
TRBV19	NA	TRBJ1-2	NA	CASSIRDKAVAYGYTF	TGTGCCAGTAGCATCCGGGACAAGGCCGTCGCCTATGGCTACACCTTC
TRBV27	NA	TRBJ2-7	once	CASSSVPTYEQYF	TGTGCCAGCAGTTCCGTGCCCACCTACGAGCAGTACTTC
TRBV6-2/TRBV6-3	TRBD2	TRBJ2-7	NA	CASSTGTSGSPRGEQYF	TGTGCCAGCAGTACCGGGACTAGCGGGAGCCCGAGGGGCGAGCAGTACTTC
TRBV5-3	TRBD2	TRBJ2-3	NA	CARSLGAGLGHTQYF	TGTGCCAGAAGCTTGGGAGCGGGACTGGGGCATACGCAGTATTTT
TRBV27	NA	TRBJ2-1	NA	CASSPNAGLVWYNEQFF	TGTGCCAGCAGTCCAAATGCTGGTCTAGTCTGGTACAATGAGCAGTTCTTC
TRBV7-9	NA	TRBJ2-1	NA	CASSLGANEQFF	TGTGCCAGCAGCTTAGGAGCAAATGAGCAGTTCTTC
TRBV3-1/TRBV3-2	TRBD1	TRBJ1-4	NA	CASSQDPGTGDEKLFF	TGTGCCAGCAGCCAAGATCCCGGGACAGGGGATGAAAAACTGTTTTTT
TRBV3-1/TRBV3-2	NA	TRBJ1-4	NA	CASKAGLTRREKLFF	TGTGCCAGCAAAGCGGGACTTACAAGAAGGGAAAAACTGTTTTTT
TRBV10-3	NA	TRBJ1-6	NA	CAISESSSHLYSLHF	TGTGCCATCAGTGAGTCGTCGAGTCATCTATATTCCCTCCACTTT
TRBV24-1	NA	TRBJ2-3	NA	CATSDYPREPSSQYF	TGTGCCACCAGTGATTACCCGCGCGAACCGTCGAGCCAGTATTTT
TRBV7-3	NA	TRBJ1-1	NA	CASSEGPGRTEAFF	TGTGCCAGCAGCGAGGGACCCGGCAGGACTGAAGCTTTCTTT
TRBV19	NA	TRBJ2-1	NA	CASSIDADSKFF	TGTGCCAGTAGTATAGATGCGGACAGTAAGTTCTTC
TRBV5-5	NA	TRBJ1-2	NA	CASSLDGPYGYTF	TGTGCCAGCAGCTTGGACGGCCCCTATGGCTACACCTTC
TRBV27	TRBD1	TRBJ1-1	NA	CASHGQGLTEAFF	TGTGCCAGCCACGGACAGGGGCTAACTGAAGCTTTCTTT
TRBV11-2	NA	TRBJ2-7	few	CASSLVGPAYEQYF	TGTGCCAGCAGCTTAGTGGGCCCGGCCTACGAGCAGTACTTC
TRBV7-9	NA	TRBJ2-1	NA	CASRLMRGEQFF	TGTGCCAGCAGATTGATGCGGGGTGAGCAGTTCTTC